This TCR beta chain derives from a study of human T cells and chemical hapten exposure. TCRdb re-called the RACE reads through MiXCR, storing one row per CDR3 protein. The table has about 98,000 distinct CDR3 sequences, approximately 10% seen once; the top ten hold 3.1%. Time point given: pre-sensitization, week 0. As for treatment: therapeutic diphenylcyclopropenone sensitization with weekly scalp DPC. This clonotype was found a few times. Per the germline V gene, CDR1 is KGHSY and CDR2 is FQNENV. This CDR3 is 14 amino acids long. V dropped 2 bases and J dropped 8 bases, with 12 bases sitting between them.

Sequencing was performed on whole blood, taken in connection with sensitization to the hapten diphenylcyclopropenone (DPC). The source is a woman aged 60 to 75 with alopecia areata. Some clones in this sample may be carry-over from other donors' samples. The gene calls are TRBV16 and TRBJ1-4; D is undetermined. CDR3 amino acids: CASSQMGWAEKLFF. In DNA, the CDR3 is TGTGCCAGCAGCCAAATGGGTTGGGCCGAAAAACTGTTTTTT.